The 14 T cell receptor beta chains presented below share a single source sample, sequenced in a study of identifying expanded T cells in peripheral blood. The protocol was immunoSEQ multiplex PCR, while the TCRdb copy is restricted to in-frame clones and leaves out a portion. The table lists 75,000 to 90,000 clones, about 90% of them singletons. Sequencing was performed on blood. Receptors originate from a person aged 18 to 75 in good health.

The V and J genes are TRBV11-2 and TRBJ2-3; tentatively, D is TRBD2 (6 bases). Trimming left V 4 bases short and J 1 base short, with 18 bases between. The CDR3 is 17 residues long. The germline gives CDR1 SGHAT, CDR2 FQNNGV. CDR3 amino acids: CASSSRLWGVGTDTQYF. The DNA of the CDR3 is TGTGCCAGCAGCTCCCGGCTATGGGGGGTTGGCACAGATACGCAGTATTTT.

V is TRBV10-3 and J is TRBJ1-1, with 9 bases matching TRBD1. Germline V gene lookup returns CDR1 ENHRY and CDR2 SYGVKD. The CDR3 is 14 amino acids. V was clipped by 5 bases and J by 1 base; unmatched bases: 2. CDR3 bases: TGTGCCATCAGTAAGGACAGGGGGAACACTGAAGCTTTCTTT. Protein product: CAISKDRGNTEAFF.

The chain combines TRBV9 with TRBJ1-2; 7 nucleotides align to TRBD1. The CDR3 has 17 amino acids. J lost 6 bases, V lost 3 bases, and 17 bases had no gene match. Germline lookup yields CDR1 SGDLS and CDR2 YYNGEE. CDR3 amino acids: CASSAAQRQGGFDGYTF. CDR3 nucleotide sequence: TGTGCCAGCAGCGCGGCCCAAAGACAGGGAGGGTTTGATGGCTACACCTTC.

The chain employs TRBV7-8 and TRBJ1-1; a weak D match, TRBD1 (6 bases). Germline V CDR1 and CDR2: SGHVS, FQNEAQ. V gave up 3 bases and J gave up 3 bases, with 17 bases separating them. The CDR3 consists of 16 residues. DNA for the CDR3: TGTGCCAGCAGCTTGCCGCGGGCTGGGGGGCACACTGAAGCTTTCTTT. Its translation: CASSLPRAGGHTEAFF.

The rearrangement uses TRBV7-8 and TRBJ2-3; D might be TRBD2 (6 bases). The CDR3 is made up of 15 amino acids. Between the trimmed V and J ends, which lost 2 bases and 1 base, there was a span of 10 bases. The germline gives CDR1 SGHVS, CDR2 FQNEAQ. The CDR3 nucleotides are TGTGCCAGCAGCTTATTTGGCGGGGGCACAGATACGCAGTATTTT. The encoded protein is CASSLFGGGTDTQYF.

CDR3 residues: CATSRDLAGPTDTQYF. CDR3 nucleotide sequence: TGTGCCACCAGCAGAGATCTGGCAGGGCCCACAGATACGCAGTATTTT. The chain combines TRBV15 with TRBJ2-3; possibly TRBD1 for D (5 bases). CDR3 length: 16 amino acids. Germline CDR1 and CDR2: LNHNV and YYDKDF (reference sequence). Trimming shortened V by 0 bases and J by 2 bases, and 12 bases separated the two germline ends.

The chain links TRBV30 to TRBJ2-2; D perhaps matches TRBD2 (6 bases). The CDR3 has 16 residues. The V gene's germline CDR1 is GTSNPN and CDR2 SVGIG (reference sequence). Trimming stripped 0 bases from V and 4 bases from J, with 15 bases between. CDR3 amino acids: CAWSVHPGEGTGELFF. CDR3 DNA sequence: TGTGCCTGGAGTGTACACCCGGGAGAGGGCACCGGGGAGCTGTTTTTT. Together with reference TRBV30 and TRBJ2-2, the CDR3 gives the full variable domain: SQTIHQWPATLVQPVGSPLSLECTVEGTSNPNLYWYRQAAGRGLQLLFYSVGIGQISSEVPQNLSASRPQDRQFILSSKKLLLSDSGFYLCAWSVHPGEGTGELFFGEGSRLTVL.

The J gene is TRBJ2-2, the V gene TRBV4-2; 11 bases are shared with TRBD2. This CDR3 region has 17 residues. The V gene's germline CDR1 is LGHNA and CDR2 YNFKEQ. The V and J ends lost 1 base and 5 bases, in that order; junction bases with no gene match: 6. CDR3 bases: TGTGCCAGCAGCCAAGTACTAGCGGGAGACAGGACCGGGGAGCTGTTTTTT. It codes for CASSQVLAGDRTGELFF.

V and J are TRBV7-2 and TRBJ1-3, with a weak D call TRBD1 (5 bases). This CDR3 spans 13 amino acids. The V gene lost 2 bases and the J gene lost 4 bases, with 6 bases spanning the gap. The germline V gene has CDR1 SGHTA and CDR2 FQGNSA. The CDR3 is CASSLWGGNTIYF. The CDR3 nucleotides read TGTGCCAGCAGCTTATGGGGGGGAAACACCATATATTTT.

This sequence joins TRBV6-6 and TRBJ2-2; D is perhaps TRBD1 (6 bases). The V gene lost 7 bases and the J gene lost 5 bases, with 20 bases spanning the gap. Germline values: CDR1 MNHNY, CDR2 SVGAGI (reference sequence). CDR3 size: 16 residues. The DNA for the CDR3 is TGTGCCAGCAATTCCGGGGCAGGGGTGCGGACCGGGGAGCTGTTTTTT. It yields the protein CASNSGAGVRTGELFF.

This chain connects TRBV18 to TRBJ2-1; D uncertain. The length of the CDR3 is 17 residues. V was pared by 2 bases and J by 2 bases, with 16 bases between. Germline V gives CDR1 KGHSH, CDR2 LQKENI. The CDR3, as DNA: TGTGCCAGCTCACCATTTAAGGGCCAGGCGGCCTACAATGAGCAGTTCTTC. Amino acid sequence: CASSPFKGQAAYNEQFF.

The CDR3 loop reads CASSSGRPRTYEQYF. The CDR3 bases are TGTGCCAGCAGCTCCGGGCGGCCGAGAACCTACGAGCAGTACTTC. This chain links TRBV7-6 with TRBJ2-7; D remains ambiguous. The CDR3 contains 15 residues. CDR1 is SGHVS, CDR2 FNYEAQ, per germline. Trimming removed 4 bases at V and 2 bases at J, with 15 bases between.

The gene calls are TRBV18 and TRBJ1-3; perhaps TRBD1 as D (5 bases). The CDR3 is 15 amino acids. The germline CDR1 and CDR2 sequences are KGHSH and LQKENI. V was shortened by 4 bases and J by 0 bases, with 10 bases between the two germline ends. DNA for the CDR3: TGTGCCAGCTCACTAAACGGGGGCTCTGGAAACACCATATATTTT. It codes for CASSLNGGSGNTIYF.

This sequence joins TRBV19 and TRBJ1-5, with D uncertain. Germline values: CDR1 LNHDA, CDR2 SQIVND (reference sequence). This CDR3 has 15 amino acids. V gave up 7 bases and J gave up 3 bases, with 16 bases separating them. The CDR3 bases are TGTGCCAGTATGAGTATGGAGGGCGACAATCAGCCCCAGCATTTT. Translation gives CASMSMEGDNQPQHF.